The source of this T cell receptor beta chain is a study of cytomegalovirus exposure and HLA in healthy donors. As regards this clone: The antigen is undetermined.

CDR3 length: 13 residues. J was trimmed by 4 bases and V by 6 bases; bases with no gene match: 8. In germline, CDR1 is SQVTM, CDR2 ANQGSEA. Study findings and constraints: TCR clusters originating in the first cohort tended to co-occur in the roughly 130 validation repertoires, according to a later analysis.

The table came from immunoSEQ multiplex PCR; TCRdb's copy has only in-frame clones and leaves some out. The sample shows 250,000 or so clones, more than 85% of them seen only once. The chain is built from TRBV29-1 and TRBJ2-5; TRBD1 agrees at 7 bases. This TCR was recovered from a man between 18 and 29 years old in good health and CMV-seropositive. Sequenced: PBMCs. CDR3 nucleotide sequence: TGCAGCGTCGCTTCAGGGGGATTAGAGACCCAGTACTTC. Encoded protein: CSVASGGLETQYF.